The clone carrying this TCR beta chain occurred a few times. Via MiXCR, TCRdb re-called the 5' RACE reads, giving one row per CDR3 protein. The sample has about 96,000 distinct CDR3 sequences, approximately 18% seen once. The record originates from a study of T cells of healthy individuals. With 2 bases removed from V and 4 bases from J, the gap between germline ends came to 18 bases. Germline loops: CDR1 SGHAT, CDR2 FQNNGV. The CDR3 consists of 17 residues. This clonotype was sampled from a human donor in good health. The chain is built from TRBV11-2 and TRBJ2-1; perhaps D is TRBD1 or TRBD2 (7 bases each). CDR3 coding DNA: TGTGCCAGCAGCTTACGTGGGGGAGGGGGCGTTTACAATGAGCAGTTCTTC. Its translation: CASSLRGGGGVYNEQFF.